Below are 25 T cell receptor beta chains sequenced from a single sample in a study of cytomegalovirus exposure and HLA in healthy donors. With 60 Vbeta and 13 Jbeta primers, the PCR was carried out. Generated by immunoSEQ multiplex PCR, the TCRdb table keeps only in-frame clones and is missing some. The sample records some 190,000 clones, 81% being singletons. The sequenced sample was PBMCs. These TCRs come from a man aged 18 to 30 in good health and CMV-seronegative.

This sequence joins TRBV27 and TRBJ2-3; 9 positions agree with TRBD1. The CDR3 has 17 residues. Unmatched junction bases numbered 9, after V lost 3 bases and J lost 2 bases. CDR1 and CDR2 from the germline V gene are MNHEY and SMNVEV (reference sequence). The CDR3 region has the DNA TGTGCCAGCAGTTTTAGGGGCCGGGACAGGGACACAGATACGCAGTATTTT. Translation gives CASSFRGRDRDTDTQYF.

The chain couples TRBV30 to TRBJ1-2; 7 bases are shared with TRBD1. V shed 3 bases and J 2 bases; nucleotides not matched to a gene: 3. The CDR3 totals 13 residues. Germline-derived CDR1 and CDR2 are GTSNPN and SVGIG (reference sequence). CDR3: CAWRRDSNYGYTF. DNA of the CDR3: TGTGCCTGGAGACGGGACAGCAACTATGGCTACACCTTC. Full variable domain (outside the CDR3, taken from reference TRBV30 and TRBJ1-2): SQTIHQWPATLVQPVGSPLSLECTVEGTSNPNLYWYRQAAGRGLQLLFYSVGIGQISSEVPQNLSASRPQDRQFILSSKKLLLSDSGFYLCAWRRDSNYGYTFGSGTRLTVV.

The CDR3 DNA follows: TGTGCCAGTAGTGTTGGACATATGAGCTCTGGAAACACCATATATTTT. Translation gives CASSVGHMSSGNTIYF. The chain combines TRBV19 with TRBJ1-3, with D tentatively TRBD1 (5 bases). V was clipped by 5 bases and J by 0 bases, with 14 bases between them. This CDR3 comprises 16 residues. Germline values: CDR1 LNHDA, CDR2 SQIVND (reference sequence).

V and J are TRBV7-2 and TRBJ2-7, with 7 bases matching TRBD2. Germline CDR1 and CDR2: SGHTA and FQGNSA. This CDR3 region has 17 residues. Trimming removed 5 bases from V and 4 bases from J; junction bases left unmatched: 17. The CDR3 here is CASSIRRGRAEMYEQYF. The CDR3 DNA reads TGTGCCAGCAGCATACGTAGAGGGAGGGCAGAGATGTACGAGCAGTACTTC.

The J gene is TRBJ1-5, the V gene TRBV7-8, with unresolved D. CDR3 length: 17 residues. CDR1 is SGHVS, CDR2 FQNEAQ, per germline. Deletions cut 6 bases from V and 5 bases from J, with 23 bases between. The CDR3 sequence is CASSDKLHQTGYQPQHF. Here the CDR3 DNA reads TGTGCCAGCAGTGATAAACTCCACCAGACGGGATATCAGCCCCAGCATTTT.

This clone was seen more than once but under ten times. The chain couples TRBV15 to TRBJ2-5; tentatively, D is TRBD1 (6 bases). V lost 4 bases and J 1 base, leaving 10 bases between the germline ends. Germline assignment: CDR1 LNHNV and CDR2 YYDKDF (reference sequence). This CDR3 spans 14 amino acids. Here the CDR3 reads CATSTRGGQETQYF. In nucleotides, the CDR3 is TGTGCCACCAGCACCAGAGGGGGCCAAGAGACCCAGTACTTC.

This rearrangement joins TRBV25-1 to TRBJ1-6, with 9 bases identical to TRBD1. With 2 bases clipped from V and 10 bases from J, the junction kept 6 bases outside the gene matches. This CDR3 comprises 15 residues. Germline CDR1 and CDR2: MGHDK and SYGVNS. CDR3 sequence: CASSEPGQGWSPLHF. DNA of the CDR3: TGTGCCAGCAGTGAACCGGGACAGGGTTGGTCACCCCTCCACTTT.

In the case of this clone: This likely traces to a read error, being one base from a far larger clone. The CDR3 DNA reads as TGTGCCAACAGCCCCCTAGGGGAAGATTCACCCCTCCACTTT. Protein product: CANSPLGEDSPLHF. The chain joins TRBV5-4 to TRBJ1-6; tentative D call: TRBD1 (5 bases). This CDR3 is built from 14 residues. Germline CDR1 SGHNT, CDR2 YYREEE (reference sequence).

This chain connects TRBV27 to TRBJ2-2; 7 positions agree with TRBD2. Trimming removed 5 bases from V and 6 bases from J; junction bases left unmatched: 6. The CDR3 runs 14 residues. Germline-derived CDR1 and CDR2 are MNHEY and SMNVEV (reference sequence). CDR3: CASSPGGRAGELFF. The CDR3 DNA sequence: TGTGCCAGCAGTCCGGGGGGAAGGGCCGGGGAGCTGTTTTTT.

The chain carries TRBV19 and TRBJ1-2; D perhaps matches TRBD1 (5 bases). This CDR3 spans 14 amino acids. Germline CDR1 is LNHDA and CDR2 is SQIVND (reference sequence). V dropped 3 bases and J dropped 2 bases, with 10 bases sitting between them. In nucleotides, the CDR3 is TGTGCCAGTAGTATTGGCGGGGGGAACTATGGCTACACCTTC. Its translation is CASSIGGGNYGYTF.

V gene TRBV2 combines with J gene TRBJ1-1; 8 positions agree with TRBD1. The ends lost 9 bases at V and 4 bases at J; junction bases unmatched: 4. The CDR3 sequence is 12 residues long. Germline V lookup: CDR1 SNHLY, CDR2 FYNNEI. DNA of the CDR3: TGTGCCAGAGGACAGGGCAGCACTGAAGCTTTCTTT. Translation: CARGQGSTEAFF.

This clone was observed a few times. The chain employs TRBV9 and TRBJ2-3, with D possibly TRBD2 on 5 matching bases. The V end was cut by 0 bases, the J end by 1 base, with 6 bases between. The germline gives CDR1 SGDLS, CDR2 YYNGEE. The CDR3 sequence is 14 residues long. The CDR3 loop reads CASSVDGGTDTQYF. DNA of the CDR3: TGTGCCAGCAGCGTAGACGGGGGCACAGATACGCAGTATTTT.

The chain recombines TRBV28 with TRBJ2-1; 10 bases are a match to TRBD2. The V gene's germline CDR1 is MDHEN and CDR2 SYDVKM. The CDR3 runs 17 residues. Trimming cost V 2 bases and J 9 bases; bases outside gene matches: 13. CDR3 bases: TGTGCCAGCAGTTTACTAACAGCGGGAGGGCCGAGGGTTGAGCAGTTCTTC. This encodes CASSLLTAGGPRVEQFF.

The chain is built from TRBV29-1 and TRBJ2-1; possible D gene TRBD1, 5 bases. V gave up 3 bases and J gave up 3 bases, with 9 bases separating them. The CDR3 is 13 amino acids. CDR1 is SQVTM, CDR2 ANQGSEA, per germline. The CDR3 nucleotides are TGCAGCGTTGATAAGGGGAACTACAATGAGCAGTTCTTC. Translation: CSVDKGNYNEQFF.

The J gene is TRBJ2-5, the V gene TRBV7-3, with 8 nucleotides matching TRBD1. V lost 5 bases to trimming and J lost 3 bases; unmatched junction nucleotides: 5. The V gene's germline CDR1 is SGHTA and CDR2 FQGTGA. The CDR3 is made up of 14 amino acids. The chain's CDR3 is CASSPATGEETQYF. CDR3 bases: TGTGCCAGCAGCCCCGCGACAGGGGAAGAGACCCAGTACTTC.

The DNA for the CDR3 is TGTGCCAGCAGCTTAGACGGGACTAGCGGGTTTTTGGAGACCCAGTACTTC. Its protein product is CASSLDGTSGFLETQYF. The V call is TRBV11-2, the J call TRBJ2-5; 12 bases line up with TRBD2. The CDR3 extends over 17 amino acids. Looked up from germline, CDR1 is SGHAT and CDR2 is FQNNGV. V was clipped by 0 bases and J by 5 bases; unmatched bases: 7.

The rearrangement links TRBV7-2 to TRBJ2-2, with TRBD1 as a possible D gene (5 bases). V lost 5 bases, J lost 0 bases, and 10 bases lay in between. CDR1 and CDR2 from the germline V gene are SGHTA and FQGNSA. The CDR3 consists of 15 residues. The CDR3 DNA is TGTGCCAGCAGCACAGGCAGGGCGAACACCGGGGAGCTGTTTTTT. Encoded protein: CASSTGRANTGELFF.

The V gene is TRBV30, the J gene TRBJ1-1; no clear D gene. The CDR3 loop spans 13 amino acids. Germline loops: CDR1 GTSNPN, CDR2 SVGIG (reference sequence). Trimming removed 0 bases at V and 1 base at J, with 6 bases between. DNA for the CDR3: TGTGCCTGGAGTGTTGGAGAGAACACTGAAGCTTTCTTT. Translation: CAWSVGENTEAFF.

This clone appeared once. V gene TRBV6-6 combines with J gene TRBJ1-1; D is unresolved. V was pared by 8 bases and J by 1 base, with 11 bases between. The CDR3 has 13 residues. Per germline, CDR1 MNHNY and CDR2 SVGAGI (reference sequence). DNA of the CDR3: TGTGCCAGCCAACCGCGGGGGAACACTGAAGCTTTCTTT. Translation: CASQPRGNTEAFF.

This sequence joins TRBV6-5 and TRBJ1-2, with TRBD1 identical over 7 bases. This CDR3 region has 14 residues. Germline CDR1 and CDR2: MNHEY and SVGAGI. Unmatched junction bases numbered 11, after V lost 6 bases and J lost 7 bases. This CDR3 is CASSSSGGLIGYTF. CDR3 coding DNA: TGTGCCAGCAGCAGTTCAGGGGGATTGATTGGCTACACCTTC.

The chain links TRBV28 to TRBJ2-3, with D unclear. This CDR3 contains 14 residues. The V gene's germline CDR1 is MDHEN and CDR2 SYDVKM. The V gene lost 2 bases and the J gene lost 0 bases, with 6 bases spanning the gap. CDR3 in amino acids: CASSLGRSTDTQYF. CDR3 DNA sequence: TGTGCCAGCAGTTTAGGCCGAAGCACAGATACGCAGTATTTT.

The J gene is TRBJ2-2, the V gene TRBV2; a weak D match, TRBD1 (5 bases). CDR1 is SNHLY, CDR2 FYNNEI, per germline. V lost 4 bases, J lost 4 bases, and 13 bases lay in between. This CDR3 has 15 residues. The CDR3 DNA follows: TGTGCCAGCAGTGTGAACCAGGGCCTCACCGGGGAGCTGTTTTTT. Amino acids: CASSVNQGLTGELFF.

This clone was seen only a few times. This sequence joins TRBV5-4 and TRBJ1-2; possible D gene TRBD1, 5 bases. CDR1 SGHNT and CDR2 YYREEE come from the germline V gene (reference sequence). V lost 4 bases and J lost 0, with 19 bases in between. This CDR3 is 17 amino acids long. Here the CDR3 DNA reads TGTGCCAGCAGCCCAAACGGGGGGTCTCCAGCTAACTATGGCTACACCTTC. Its translation is CASSPNGGSPANYGYTF. The full variable domain, in which reference TRBV5-4 and TRBJ1-2 provide the parts outside the CDR3, is ETGVTQSPTHLIKTRGQQVTLRCSSQSGHNTVSWYQQALGQGPQFIFQYYREEENGRGNFPPRFSGLQFPNYSSELNVNALELDDSALYLCASSPNGGSPANYGYTFGSGTRLTVV.

This chain links TRBV4-2 with TRBJ1-2; the match to TRBD1 covers 9 bases. This CDR3 has 16 residues. With V trimmed by 0 bases and J by 0 bases, 2 bases remained unmatched. The germline V gene has CDR1 LGHNA and CDR2 YNFKEQ. CDR3 coding DNA: TGTGCCAGCAGCCAAGACCGACAGGGGGCTAACTATGGCTACACCTTC. Translation gives CASSQDRQGANYGYTF.

The gene calls are TRBV5-1 and TRBJ2-3; D ambiguous. CDR1 and CDR2 (germline): SGHRS, YFSETQ. This CDR3 is 14 amino acids long. V lost 0 bases, J lost 3 bases, and 8 bases lay in between. CDR3 amino acids: CASSLGSVTDTQYF. The CDR3 bases are TGCGCCAGCAGCTTGGGGTCGGTGACAGATACGCAGTATTTT.